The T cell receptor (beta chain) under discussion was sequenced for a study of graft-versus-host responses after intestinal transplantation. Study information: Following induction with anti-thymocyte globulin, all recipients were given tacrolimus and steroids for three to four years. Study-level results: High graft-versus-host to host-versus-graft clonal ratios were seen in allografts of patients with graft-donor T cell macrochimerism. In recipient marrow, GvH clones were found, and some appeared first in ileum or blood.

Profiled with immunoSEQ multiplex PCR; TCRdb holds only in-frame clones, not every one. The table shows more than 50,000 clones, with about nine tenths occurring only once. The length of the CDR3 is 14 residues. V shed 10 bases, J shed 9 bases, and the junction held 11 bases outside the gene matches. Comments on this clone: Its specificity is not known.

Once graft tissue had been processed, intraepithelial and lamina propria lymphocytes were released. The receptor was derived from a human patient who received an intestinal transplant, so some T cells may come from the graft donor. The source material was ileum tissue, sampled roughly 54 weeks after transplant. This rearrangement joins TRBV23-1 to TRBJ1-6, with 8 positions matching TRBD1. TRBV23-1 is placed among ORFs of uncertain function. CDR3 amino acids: CAKRDRHVISPLHF. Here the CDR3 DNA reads TGCGCCAAGCGGGACAGGCATGTAATTTCACCCCTCCACTTT.